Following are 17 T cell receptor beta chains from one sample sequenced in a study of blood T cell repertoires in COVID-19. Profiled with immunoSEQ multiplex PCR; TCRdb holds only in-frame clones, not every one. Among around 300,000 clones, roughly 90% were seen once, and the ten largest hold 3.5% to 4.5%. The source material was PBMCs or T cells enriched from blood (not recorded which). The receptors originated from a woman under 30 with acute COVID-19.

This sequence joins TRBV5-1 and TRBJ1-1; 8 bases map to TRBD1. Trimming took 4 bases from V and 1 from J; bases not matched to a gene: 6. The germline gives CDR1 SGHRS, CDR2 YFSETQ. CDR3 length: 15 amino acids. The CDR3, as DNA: TGCGCCAGCAGCGTAGAGGGACAGGCGAACACTGAAGCTTTCTTT. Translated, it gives CASSVEGQANTEAFF.

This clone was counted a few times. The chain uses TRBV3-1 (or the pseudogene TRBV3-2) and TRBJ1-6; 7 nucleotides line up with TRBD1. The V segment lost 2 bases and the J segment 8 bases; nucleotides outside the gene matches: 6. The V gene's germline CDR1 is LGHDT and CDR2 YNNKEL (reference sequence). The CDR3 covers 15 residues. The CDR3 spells CASSQRFRGDSPLHF. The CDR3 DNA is TGTGCCAGCAGCCAAAGGTTCAGGGGGGATTCACCCCTCCACTTT.

This CDR3 reads CATKDREPQPQHF. Here the CDR3 DNA reads TGTGCCACGAAGGACAGGGAGCCTCAGCCCCAGCATTTT. V is TRBV28 and J is TRBJ1-5, with 8 positions matching TRBD1. The germline V gene encodes CDR1 MDHEN and CDR2 SYDVKM. The CDR3 contains 13 residues. V was clipped by 10 bases and J by 6 bases; unmatched bases: 8.

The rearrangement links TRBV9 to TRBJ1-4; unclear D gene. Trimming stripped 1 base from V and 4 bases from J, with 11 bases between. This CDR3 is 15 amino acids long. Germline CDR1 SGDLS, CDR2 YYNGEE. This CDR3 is CASSVREGGNEKLFF. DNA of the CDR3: TGTGCCAGCAGCGTACGAGAGGGTGGTAATGAAAAACTGTTTTTT.

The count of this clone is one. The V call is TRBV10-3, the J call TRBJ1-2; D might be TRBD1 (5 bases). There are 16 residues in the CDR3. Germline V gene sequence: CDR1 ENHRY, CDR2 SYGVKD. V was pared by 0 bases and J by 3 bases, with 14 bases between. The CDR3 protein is CAISESIARGHYGYTF. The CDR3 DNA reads TGTGCCATCAGTGAGTCGATCGCTAGGGGTCACTATGGCTACACCTTC.

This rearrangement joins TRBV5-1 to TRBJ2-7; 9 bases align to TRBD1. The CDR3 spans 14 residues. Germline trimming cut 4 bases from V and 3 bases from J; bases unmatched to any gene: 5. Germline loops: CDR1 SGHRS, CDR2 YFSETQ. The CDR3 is CASSTGQGYYEQYF. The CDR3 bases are TGCGCCAGCAGCACGGGACAGGGTTACTACGAGCAGTACTTC.

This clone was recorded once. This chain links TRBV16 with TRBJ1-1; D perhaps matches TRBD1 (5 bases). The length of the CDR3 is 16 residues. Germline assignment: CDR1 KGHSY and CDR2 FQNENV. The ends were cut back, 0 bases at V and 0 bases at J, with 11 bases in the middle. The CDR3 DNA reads TGTGCCAGCAGCCAATCCGTATACAGGATGAACACTGAAGCTTTCTTT. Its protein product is CASSQSVYRMNTEAFF.

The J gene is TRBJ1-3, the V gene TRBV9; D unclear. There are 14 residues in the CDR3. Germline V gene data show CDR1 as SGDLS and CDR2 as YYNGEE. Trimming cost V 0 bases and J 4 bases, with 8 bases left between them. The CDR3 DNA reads TGTGCCAGCAGCGTAGCTACGTGGGGAAACACCATATATTTT. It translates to CASSVATWGNTIYF.

The CDR3 DNA reads TGTGCCAGCAGCCAAGCAGGGAGGCTCACCTACAATGAGCAGTTCTTC. As protein: CASSQAGRLTYNEQFF. The chain carries TRBV3-1 (or the pseudogene TRBV3-2) and TRBJ2-1, with D possibly being TRBD2 (6 bases). Germline CDR1 LGHDT, CDR2 YNNKEL (reference sequence). V was clipped by 1 base and J by 2 bases, with 12 bases between them. The CDR3 length is 16 residues.

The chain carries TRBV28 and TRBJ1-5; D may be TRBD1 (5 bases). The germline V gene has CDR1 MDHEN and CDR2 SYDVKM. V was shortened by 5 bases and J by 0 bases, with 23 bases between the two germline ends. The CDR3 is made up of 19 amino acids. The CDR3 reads CASSQIESRARYSNQPQHF. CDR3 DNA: TGTGCCAGCAGTCAGATTGAGAGCAGGGCAAGGTATAGCAATCAGCCCCAGCATTTT.

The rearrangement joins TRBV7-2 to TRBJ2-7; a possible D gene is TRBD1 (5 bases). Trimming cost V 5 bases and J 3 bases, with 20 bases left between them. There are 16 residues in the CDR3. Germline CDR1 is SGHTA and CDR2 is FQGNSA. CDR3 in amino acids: CASSPQPAPDNYEQYF. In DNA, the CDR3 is TGTGCCAGCAGCCCCCAGCCAGCTCCGGACAACTACGAGCAGTACTTC.

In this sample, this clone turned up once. In DNA form, the CDR3 reads TGTGCCAGTAGTCGGACTAGCGGGGACTCCTACAATGAGCAGTTCTTC. It codes for CASSRTSGDSYNEQFF. The chain has TRBV19 and TRBJ2-1, with 12 bases lining up with TRBD2. This CDR3 is built from 16 residues. Trimming removed 5 bases from V and 0 bases from J; junction bases left unmatched: 2. Germline CDR1 reads LNHDA; CDR2 reads SQIVND (reference sequence).

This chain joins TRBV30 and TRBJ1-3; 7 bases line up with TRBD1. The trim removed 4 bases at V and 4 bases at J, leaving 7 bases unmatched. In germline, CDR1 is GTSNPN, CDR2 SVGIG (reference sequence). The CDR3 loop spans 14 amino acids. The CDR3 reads CAWKLQGGGNTIYF. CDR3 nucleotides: TGTGCCTGGAAATTGCAGGGGGGAGGAAACACCATATATTTT.

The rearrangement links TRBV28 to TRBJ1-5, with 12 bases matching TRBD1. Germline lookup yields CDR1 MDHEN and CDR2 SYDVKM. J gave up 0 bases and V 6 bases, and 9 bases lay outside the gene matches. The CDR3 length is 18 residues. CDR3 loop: CASSSGTGGLYSNQPQHF. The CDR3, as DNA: TGTGCCAGCAGCTCCGGGACAGGGGGCCTATATAGCAATCAGCCCCAGCATTTT.

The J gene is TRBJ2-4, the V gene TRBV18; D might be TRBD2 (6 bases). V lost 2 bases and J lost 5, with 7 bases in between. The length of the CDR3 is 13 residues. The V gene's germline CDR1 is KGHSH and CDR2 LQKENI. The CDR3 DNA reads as TGTGCCAGCTCACCAGGAGGGGAAAACATTCAGTACTTC. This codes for CASSPGGENIQYF.

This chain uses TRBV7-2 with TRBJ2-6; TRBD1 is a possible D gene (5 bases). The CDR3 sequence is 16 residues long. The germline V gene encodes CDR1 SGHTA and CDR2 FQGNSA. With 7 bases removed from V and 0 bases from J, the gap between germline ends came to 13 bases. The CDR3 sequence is CASIAGLGSGANVLTF. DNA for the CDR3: TGTGCCAGCATTGCAGGGCTAGGCTCTGGGGCCAACGTCCTGACTTTC.

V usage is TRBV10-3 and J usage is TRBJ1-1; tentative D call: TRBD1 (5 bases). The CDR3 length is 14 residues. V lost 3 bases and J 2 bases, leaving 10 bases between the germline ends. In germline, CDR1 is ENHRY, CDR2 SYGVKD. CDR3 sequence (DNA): TGTGCCATCAGTGAACGTGACAGAAACACTGAAGCTTTCTTT. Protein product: CAISERDRNTEAFF.